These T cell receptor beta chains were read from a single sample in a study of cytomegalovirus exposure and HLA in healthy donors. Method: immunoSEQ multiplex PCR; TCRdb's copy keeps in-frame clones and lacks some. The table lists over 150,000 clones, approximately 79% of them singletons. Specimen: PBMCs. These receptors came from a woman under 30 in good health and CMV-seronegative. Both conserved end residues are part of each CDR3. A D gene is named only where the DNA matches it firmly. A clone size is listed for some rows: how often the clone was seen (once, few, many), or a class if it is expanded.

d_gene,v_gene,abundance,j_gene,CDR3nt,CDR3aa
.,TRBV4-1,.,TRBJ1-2,TGCGCCAGCAGCCTTCGGGGGGGATGGGCTGACGGAGGCTACACCTTC,CASSLRGGWADGGYTF
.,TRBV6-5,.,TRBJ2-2,TGTGCCAGCAGTTACTTCACAGGGTCTGACACCGGGGAGCTGTTTTTT,CASSYFTGSDTGELFF
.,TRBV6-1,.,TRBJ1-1,TGTGCCCTGGACAGCCAGAACACTGAAGCTTTCTTT,CALDSQNTEAFF
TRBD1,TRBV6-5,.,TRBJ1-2,TGTGCCAGCAGTGGGGACAGGGGAAGAGGCTATGGCTACACCTTC,CASSGDRGRGYGYTF
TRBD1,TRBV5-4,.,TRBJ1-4,TGTGCCAGCAGCCCGGACAGGCGTAATGAAAAACTGTTTTTT,CASSPDRRNEKLFF
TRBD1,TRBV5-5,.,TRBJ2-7,TGTGCCAGCAGCCTGACAGGGGGCGCCTACGAGCAGTACTTC,CASSLTGGAYEQYF
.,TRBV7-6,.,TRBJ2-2,TGTGCCAGCAGCTTAGTACAGGGAGTCGGGGAGCTGTTTTTT,CASSLVQGVGELFF
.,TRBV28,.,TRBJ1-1,TGTGCCAGCAGTCCCGGGGGGACATATGTCAACACTGAAGCTTTCTTT,CASSPGGTYVNTEAFF
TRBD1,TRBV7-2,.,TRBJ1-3,TGTGCCAGCAGCGTGGACAGGGGTACTGGAAACACCATATATTTT,CASSVDRGTGNTIYF
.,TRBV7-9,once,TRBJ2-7,TGTGCCAGCAGCGCCCACGGGAGCGAGCAGTACTTC,CASSAHGSEQYF
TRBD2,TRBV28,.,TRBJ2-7,TGTGCCAGCAGTTTGATAGCGGGGGGGCCAGCGCAGTACGAGCAGTACTTC,CASSLIAGGPAQYEQYF
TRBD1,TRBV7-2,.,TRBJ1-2,TGTGCCAGCAGCTTTAAGACAGGGAACTATGGCTACACCTTC,CASSFKTGNYGYTF
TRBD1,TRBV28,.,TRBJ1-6,TGTGCCAGCAGACCACGACTCCTCAGGGGGCTGTATTCACCCCTCCACTTT,CASRPRLLRGLYSPLHF
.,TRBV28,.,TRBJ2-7,TGTGCCAGCAGTTCTGACAGGAACCAACTCTCCTACGAGCAGTACTTC,CASSSDRNQLSYEQYF
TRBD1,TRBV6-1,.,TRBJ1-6,TGTGCCACGCGGACAGGGGATAATTCACCCCTCCACTTT,CATRTGDNSPLHF
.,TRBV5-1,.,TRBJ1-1,TGCGCCAGCAGCTTGATGGGGGGGCCTGGGACTGAAGCTTTCTTT,CASSLMGGPGTEAFF
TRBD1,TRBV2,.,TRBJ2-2,TGTGCCAGCAGTGAATCCCAGACAGGGACCGGGGAGCTGTTTTTT,CASSESQTGTGELFF
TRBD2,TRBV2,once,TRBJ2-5,TGTGCCAGCACCCTAGGGTTAGCGGGAGCCCAAGAGACCCAGTACTTC,CASTLGLAGAQETQYF
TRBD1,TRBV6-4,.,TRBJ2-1,TGTGCCAGCAGGAAGGGACAGGGAAACAATGAGCAGTTCTTC,CASRKGQGNNEQFF
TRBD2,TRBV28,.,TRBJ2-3,TGTGCCAGCAGCAAAAGCGGGGGGCCAAGCACAGATACGCAGTATTTT,CASSKSGGPSTDTQYF
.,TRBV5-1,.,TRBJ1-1,TGCGCCAGCAGCTTGGAGGGGCCTGAAGCTTTCTTT,CASSLEGPEAFF
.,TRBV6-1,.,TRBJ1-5,TGTGCCAGCAGTGAATCCCCCCACAACAATCAGCCCCAGCATTTT,CASSESPHNNQPQHF
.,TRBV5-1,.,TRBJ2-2,TGCGCCAGCAGCTCCTCCGGGAAGGTCGACACCGGGGAGCTGTTTTTT,CASSSSGKVDTGELFF
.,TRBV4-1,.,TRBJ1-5,TGCGCCAGCGGCCAAGATTCGGGGATTAGCAATCAGCCCCAGCATTTT,CASGQDSGISNQPQHF
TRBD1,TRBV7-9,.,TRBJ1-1,TGTGCCAGCAGGGGGGACAGCATGAACACTGAAGCTTTCTTT,CASRGDSMNTEAFF
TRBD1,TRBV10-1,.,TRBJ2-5,TGCGCCAGCAGTGATGCGACAGGGGGGATTTTGGAGACCCAGTACTTC,CASSDATGGILETQYF
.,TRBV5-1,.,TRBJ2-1,TGCGCCAGCAGCTTGGCTTGGGCAGCTAACTTCCACAATGAGCAGTTCTTC,CASSLAWAANFHNEQFF
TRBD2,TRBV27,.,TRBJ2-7,TGTGCCAGCAGTTTAAGGCTAGCGGGGGTCTACGAGCAGTACTTC,CASSLRLAGVYEQYF
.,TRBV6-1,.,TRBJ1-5,TGTGCCAGCAGTGAACGCGTTAGGCAGGGCCGGAATCAGCCCCAGCATTTT,CASSERVRQGRNQPQHF
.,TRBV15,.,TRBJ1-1,TGTGCCACCAGCAGAGATCATGCTGAAGCTTTCTTT,CATSRDHAEAFF
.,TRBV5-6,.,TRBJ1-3,TGTGCCAGCAGCTTGGGAGGGTCCGGAAACACCATATATTTT,CASSLGGSGNTIYF
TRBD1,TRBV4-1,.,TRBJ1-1,TGCGCCAGCAGCCCCTATGGGACAGGGAACACTGAAGCTTTCTTT,CASSPYGTGNTEAFF
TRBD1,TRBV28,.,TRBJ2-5,TGTGCCAGCACTAATGACAGGGTTAAAGAGACCCAGTACTTC,CASTNDRVKETQYF
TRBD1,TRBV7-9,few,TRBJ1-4,TGTTCCAGCAGCCGGGACAGGTTCGTTAATGAAAAACTGTTTTTT,CSSSRDRFVNEKLFF
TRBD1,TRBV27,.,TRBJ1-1,TGTGCCAGCAGTCGTCTCCGGGACAGGGAATTGGAGGAGGTCACTGAAGCTTTCTTT,CASSRLRDRELEEVTEAFF
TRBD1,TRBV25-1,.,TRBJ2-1,TGTGCCAGCAGCAGACAGGGGGATGAGCAGTTCTTC,CASSRQGDEQFF
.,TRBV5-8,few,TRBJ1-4,TGTGCCAGCAGCTCAGGGGCTCGGTCAACTAATGAAAAACTGTTTTTT,CASSSGARSTNEKLFF
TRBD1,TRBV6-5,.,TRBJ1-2,TGTGCCAGCAGTTACGGGACAGGGGAAAGTAACTATGGCTACACCTTC,CASSYGTGESNYGYTF
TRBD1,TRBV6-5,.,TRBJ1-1,TGTGCCAGCACGTTGACAGGGGTCGGCACTGAAGCTTTCTTT,CASTLTGVGTEAFF
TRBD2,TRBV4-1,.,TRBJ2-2,TGCGCCAGCAGCCAGGGGCGGGGGGGCCGGAACACCGGGGAGCTGTTTTTT,CASSQGRGGRNTGELFF
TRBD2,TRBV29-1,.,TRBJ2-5,TGCAGCGCCGGACTAGCGGGAGAGACCCAGTACTTC,CSAGLAGETQYF
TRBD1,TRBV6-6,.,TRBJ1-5,TGTGCCAGCCAGTCTGGACAGGCACAGGGCAATCAGCCCCAGCATTTT,CASQSGQAQGNQPQHF
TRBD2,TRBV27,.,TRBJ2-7,TGTGCCAGCAGCTCGGGACTAGCGGCCTACGAGCAGTACTTC,CASSSGLAAYEQYF
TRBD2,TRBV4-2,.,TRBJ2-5,TGTGCCAGCAGCCAAGATAGTGGGGGGGACTCCCAAGAGACCCAGTACTTC,CASSQDSGGDSQETQYF
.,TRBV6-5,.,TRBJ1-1,TGTGCCAGCAGTTATGTTAAGAACACTGAAGCTTTCTTT,CASSYVKNTEAFF
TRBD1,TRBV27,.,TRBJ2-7,TGTGCCAGCAGTAAGGACAGGGACTCCTACGAGCAGTACTTC,CASSKDRDSYEQYF
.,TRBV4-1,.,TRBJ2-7,TGCGCCAGCAGCCACCCGGGACAAGCATACGAGCAGTACTTC,CASSHPGQAYEQYF
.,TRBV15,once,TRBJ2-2,TGTGCCACCAGCAGAGACTACACCGGGGAGCTGTTTTTT,CATSRDYTGELFF
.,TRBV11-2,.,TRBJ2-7,TGTGCCAGCAGCTTAGACGGGAGAGGGTACGAGCAGTACTTC,CASSLDGRGYEQYF
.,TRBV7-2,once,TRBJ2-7,TGTGCCAGCAGCCGGGACTTCTCCATTCTCTACGAGCAGTACTTC,CASSRDFSILYEQYF
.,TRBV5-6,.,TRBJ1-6,TGTGCCAGCAGCTCGACAGCGTATAATTCACCCCTCCACTTT,CASSSTAYNSPLHF
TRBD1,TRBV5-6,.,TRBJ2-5,TGTGCCAGCAGCTCGCAGGGGGCAGGGTTGGAGACCCAGTACTTC,CASSSQGAGLETQYF
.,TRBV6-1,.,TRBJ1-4,TGTGCCAGCAGTGACTTGGGAGTTGGGGAAAAACTGTTTTTT,CASSDLGVGEKLFF
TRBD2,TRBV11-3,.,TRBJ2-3,TGTGCCAGCAGCCCTCGGACTAGCGGGTCCACAGATACGCAGTATTTT,CASSPRTSGSTDTQYF
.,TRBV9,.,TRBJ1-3,TGTGCCAGCAGCGTGGCAGGGGGAAACACCATATATTTT,CASSVAGGNTIYF
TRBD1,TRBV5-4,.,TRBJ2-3,TGTGCCAGCAGAAAGAGAGACAGGGGGACAGATACGCAGTATTTT,CASRKRDRGTDTQYF
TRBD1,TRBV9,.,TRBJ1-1,TGTGCCAGCAGCGTAGAAGAGGGGGCTAATACTGAAGCTTTCTTT,CASSVEEGANTEAFF
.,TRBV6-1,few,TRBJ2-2,TGTGCCAGCAGTGCTTTGAGGGAGTCCACCGGGGAGCTGTTTTTT,CASSALRESTGELFF
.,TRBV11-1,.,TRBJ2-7,TGTGCCAGCAGCCGACTCGACAGCGTCGCAAACTACGAGCAGTACTTC,CASSRLDSVANYEQYF
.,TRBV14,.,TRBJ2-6,TGTGCCAGCAGCCAATTGGCGGGGGGGGCCAACGTCCTGACTTTC,CASSQLAGGANVLTF